What follows describes a single TCR beta chain. This clonotype was recorded at least ten times. Its binding antigen is unknown. No base quality values were provided; no much bigger clone lies one nucleotide off. These data come from a study of T cells of healthy individuals (dated by TCRdb to the late 2010s). Libraries were constructed by 5' RACE. The sequencer was an Illumina MiSeq. Using fastp at Q25 and MiXCR, TCRdb reprocessed the public reads and kept productive beta chains. Rows with one shared CDR3 protein collapse into an entry with the most common genes and DNA. Present in this sample are about 63,000 distinct CDR3 sequences, 15% to 20% of which were seen just once. Together, the top ten hold around 4.6% of the sample. The germline V gene supplies CDR1 SGDLS and CDR2 YYNGEE. The CDR3 spans 11 residues, from the cysteine through the phenylalanine. The entry retains the CDR3 DNA only, 33 bases that are in frame from base 1. A distance of 1 base separates the germline ends of V and J, which lose 0 bases and 4 bases respectively.

The TCR was taken from a human donor in good health. This receptor chain uses TRBV9 and TRBJ2-5; there is no confident call for the D gene. The CDR3 has the sequence CASSVAETQYF. At the DNA level, the sequence is TGTGCCAGCAGCGTAGCAGAGACCCAGTACTTC.